What follows are 3 T cell receptor beta chains derived from one specimen sequenced in a study of blood T cell repertoires in COVID-19. Clones were read by immunoSEQ multiplex PCR, and TCRdb kept only the in-frame ones, dropping some. The sample includes 350,000 or so clones, over 85% of them seen just once. Sequenced input: peripheral blood. The receptors stem from an older woman with COVID-19, enrolled during active disease.

CDR3 DNA sequence: TGTGCCAGCAGCCAATCCGAGGGATCTAATGAAAAACTGTTTTTT. Its protein product is CASSQSEGSNEKLFF. This chain joins TRBV4-2 and TRBJ1-4; D remains ambiguous. Trimming removed 2 bases at V and 3 bases at J, with 10 bases between. The CDR3 contains 15 residues. Germline assignment: CDR1 LGHNA and CDR2 YNFKEQ.

V and J are TRBV6-6 and TRBJ2-1; 8 bases are a match to TRBD1. This CDR3 has 15 residues. Germline CDR1 reads MNHNY; CDR2 reads SVGAGI (reference sequence). With V trimmed by 6 bases and J by 2 bases, 6 bases remained unmatched. CDR3 coding DNA: TGTGCCAGCAGATTAGTGGACAGGGCCTACAATGAGCAGTTCTTC. Residues: CASRLVDRAYNEQFF.

The chain couples TRBV5-1 to TRBJ1-1; D might be TRBD1 (5 bases). The germline gives CDR1 SGHRS, CDR2 YFSETQ. The CDR3 spans 14 residues. Trimming stripped 4 bases from V and 5 bases from J, with 15 bases between. The CDR3 sequence: CASSLDFGGTEAFF. DNA of the CDR3: TGCGCCAGCAGCCTAGACTTCGGGGGAACTGAAGCTTTCTTT.